This entry concerns a single TCR beta chain. The specificity of this receptor is unknown. A read error may account for a junction end that differs from germline. The sample belongs to a study of blood T cell repertoires in COVID-19 (dated by TCRdb to about 2020). General notes on the study: The collaborator samples originated in the United States, Italy and Spain and spanned the acute and convalescent phases of COVID-19. The material from the prospective study consisted of cDNA or gDNA derived from T cells, B-cell-depleted T cells, or PBMCs. Deeply sampled blood TCRbeta repertoires from subjects exposed to, actively infected with, or recovered from COVID-19 were included in the dataset. The repertoires were made available in a free public database intended to serve as a resource for research on the immune response to SARS-CoV-2. Samples were obtained from the ongoing ImmuneRACE study (first 160 participants) and from over a thousand subjects provided by 6 global collaborators. A de-identified subject ID, COVID-19 status, age in years and sex were almost always included in the sample metadata. Where available, HLA class I and class II types were taken from metadata supplied by the sample provider and were not determined by assay-based typing. Paper-wide results and their limitations: How much clinical and demographic metadata was included differed by source and by participant, and the metadata was provided uncurated.

Including cysteine and phenylalanine, the CDR3 has 15 amino acids. The CDR3 DNA has 45 bases and is translated from base 1. CDR1 and CDR2 are read off the germline V gene as SNHLY and FYNNEI. The collaborating institutions used their own protocols to collect whole blood in K2EDTA tubes. For TCRbeta analysis, collaborator samples were shipped as frozen whole blood, as isolated PBMCs, or as DNA extracted from either sample type. TCRbeta CDR3 regions were amplified from genomic DNA using the immunoSEQ Assay, a bias-controlled multiplex PCR. In the paper's pipeline: The number of nucleated cells in each sample was estimated by amplification of reference gene primers within the assay. To quantify the absolute abundance of each unique TCRbeta CDR3 rearrangement, sequence reads were collapsed and filtered. For each sample, productive Simpson clonality was calculated as the square root of Simpson's diversity index across productive rearrangements. The table comes from immuneACCESS by way of TCRdb, which keeps in-frame sequences with V and J called. Part of the clones is missing from these tables; in studies checked, under half for an unresolved V gene and the rest for unknown reasons. That table gives V, J and clone size, and the DNA gave D and trimming. The table for this sample lists 52,000 or so clones; over 90% of them were counted only once. Around 4.2% of the sample lies in the top ten.

Sequenced material: peripheral blood. This sequence was found in a man in his fifties with acute or convalescent COVID-19. This receptor chain uses TRBV2 and TRBJ2-7; TRBD2 is a possible D gene, resting on 7 matching bases. The CDR3 region reads CASSKAGTFQREQYF. Read as DNA, the sequence is TGTGCCAGCAGTAAAGCGGGGACATTTCAGAGGGAGCAGTACTTC.